This TCR beta chain originates from a study of T-cell memory formation after mild COVID-19. Whole-study context: Largely, the TCR clusters proved donor specific. Study findings and constraints: Confirmation was lacking for SARS-CoV-2 specificity of second-wave clones that peaked on day 37. CD4+ clones that contracted lay mainly in CM and EM; CD8+ ones lay in EMRA. There was a balanced CD4/CD8 profile in clones contracting day 15 to 85, and later expanders leaned CD4+.

TCRdb processed the 5' RACE reads anew with MiXCR; each CDR3 protein has one entry. Altogether hundreds of thousands of distinct CDR3 sequences are present, roughly 15% being singletons, with the ten largest covering about 22%. Only a few counts were recorded for this clonotype. The antigen is unknown. V was trimmed by 7 bases and J by 4 bases, leaving 13 bases between them. The germline gives CDR1 SEHNR, CDR2 FQNEAQ (reference sequence). The CDR3 length is 13 residues. The chain couples TRBV7-9 to TRBJ1-2; D uncertain. Sequences were obtained from PBMCs or a T cell subset sorted from them (not recorded which). The sequence derives from a young man who had mild COVID-19 (a few samples of this study predate the infection). Cell type and time point are not known. The CDR3 loop is CASTVLDSYGYTF. DNA for the CDR3: TGTGCCAGCACCGTGCTTGATTCCTATGGCTACACCTTC.